What follows are 27 T cell receptor beta chains derived from one specimen sequenced in a study of T cell repertoires in cytomegalovirus infection. TCRdb itself ran the reads through MiXCR, one entry per CDR3 protein. The sample yields a few hundred thousand distinct CDR3 sequences, roughly 15% seen once. Material: PBMCs. All receptors come from a human donor in good health (CMV status not recorded). Some clones in this sample may be carry-over from other donors' samples.

This chain uses TRBV4-1 with TRBJ2-7, with a tentative D call TRBD2 (5 bases). V was cut by 2 bases and J by 3 bases, with 14 bases left in between. The length of the CDR3 is 15 residues. The germline CDR1 and CDR2 sequences are MGHRA and YSYEKL. CDR3 in amino acids: CASSQRVAADYEQYF. DNA of the CDR3: TGCGCCAGCAGCCAAAGAGTCGCAGCGGACTACGAGCAGTACTTC.

The chain combines TRBV6-5 with TRBJ1-4, with a tentative D call TRBD1 (5 bases). The CDR3 runs to 14 residues. Germline lookup yields CDR1 MNHEY and CDR2 SVGAGI. Deletions cut 4 bases from V and 2 bases from J, with 8 bases between. The CDR3 is CASSWGRTNEKLFF. The CDR3 region has the DNA TGTGCCAGCAGTTGGGGCAGGACTAATGAAAAACTGTTTTTT.

This clonotype was recorded at least ten times. The chain is built from TRBV7-3 and TRBJ1-2, with TRBD1 identical over 7 bases. The germline CDR1 and CDR2 sequences are SGHTA and FQGTGA. The V segment lost 5 bases and the J segment 6 bases; nucleotides outside the gene matches: 9. The CDR3 covers 14 residues. CDR3 in DNA: TGTGCCAGCAGCAAATACCATACAGGGGATGGCTACACCTTC. It yields the protein CASSKYHTGDGYTF.

This clonotype was counted at least ten times. The chain carries TRBV12-3 or TRBV12-4 and TRBJ1-1; D is unclear. Trimming pared 4 bases from V and 3 bases from J, leaving 12 bases between. The CDR3 runs to 14 residues. CDR3 amino acids: CASSYGVKHTEAFF. The CDR3 DNA sequence: TGTGCCAGCAGTTACGGGGTAAAACACACTGAAGCTTTCTTT.

The rearrangement links TRBV7-3 to TRBJ1-5; D perhaps matches TRBD1 (6 bases). The CDR3 sequence is 14 residues long. Germline V gene lookup returns CDR1 SGHTA and CDR2 FQGTGA. V lost 5 bases, J lost 2 bases, and 10 bases lay in between. CDR3: CASSVDSRNQPQHF. CDR3 sequence (DNA): TGTGCCAGCAGCGTGGACAGCCGCAATCAGCCCCAGCATTTT.

This chain uses TRBV12-3 or TRBV12-4 with TRBJ2-1; D possibly corresponds to TRBD2 (5 bases). V was trimmed by 3 bases and J by 5 bases, leaving 11 bases between them. The CDR3 covers 14 residues. CDR3 region: CASSFGLANNEQFF. DNA for the CDR3: TGTGCCAGCAGTTTTGGGTTAGCGAACAATGAGCAGTTCTTC.

Many counts were recorded for this clonotype. The genes are TRBV6-1 and TRBJ2-7; D perhaps matches TRBD1 (7 bases). The V gene's germline CDR1 is MNHNS and CDR2 SASEGT. This CDR3 has 12 residues. The V and J ends lost 5 bases and 3 bases respectively, with 8 bases between them. The CDR3 bases are TGTGCCAGCAGTCAGGGGGGCTACGAGCAGTACTTC. Protein: CASSQGGYEQYF.

This clonotype was recorded at least ten times. The genes are TRBV7-2 and TRBJ2-1; D is tentatively TRBD1 or TRBD2 (5 bases each). The CDR3 spans 14 residues. Trimming cost V 2 bases and J 7 bases, with 12 bases left between them. Per germline, CDR1 SGHTA and CDR2 FQGNSA. CDR3 in amino acids: CASSLWDGSNEQFF. CDR3 DNA sequence: TGTGCCAGCAGCTTATGGGACGGATCTAATGAGCAGTTCTTC.

The genes are TRBV20-1 and TRBJ2-7; D may be TRBD1 or TRBD2 (5 bases each). CDR3 length: 12 amino acids. V gave up 6 bases and J gave up 3 bases, with 12 bases separating them. Germline V gene sequence: CDR1 DFQATT, CDR2 SNEGSKA (reference sequence). In DNA form, the CDR3 reads TGCAGTGCCAACGGGGACGGCTACGAGCAGTACTTC. The encoded protein is CSANGDGYEQYF.

This clonotype was counted many times. The V call is TRBV7-2, the J call TRBJ2-7, with D unclear. CDR1 is SGHTA, CDR2 FQGNSA, per germline. This CDR3 has 11 amino acids. The V and J ends lost 5 bases and 7 bases respectively, with 9 bases between them. In DNA form, the CDR3 reads TGTGCCAGCAGCAACCCGAATGAGCAGTACTTC. Amino acids: CASSNPNEQYF.

V usage is TRBV6-2 or TRBV6-3 and J usage is TRBJ2-3, with TRBD2 matching over 8 bases. There are 14 residues in the CDR3. Germline V gives CDR1 MNHEY, CDR2 SVGEGT. Trimming removed 6 bases from V and 6 bases from J; junction bases left unmatched: 8. CDR3 sequence (DNA): TGTGCCAGCAGGAAAACTAGCGGCGGCGATACGCAGTATTTT. Protein: CASRKTSGGDTQYF.

This clonotype occurred many times. DNA for the CDR3: TGTGCCAGCAGTCTTGTTTCCGGGACACCGAACACTGAAGCTTTCTTT. It codes for CASSLVSGTPNTEAFF. The chain recombines TRBV7-9 with TRBJ1-1, with TRBD1 as a possible D gene (6 bases). CDR1 is SEHNR and CDR2 is FQNEAQ in the germline V gene (reference sequence). The CDR3 has 16 amino acids. Trimming left V 6 bases short and J 1 base short, with 18 bases between.

The chain carries TRBV29-1 and TRBJ2-1; tentative D call: TRBD1 (6 bases). Germline CDR1 reads SQVTM; CDR2 reads ANQGSEA. The ends were cut back, 7 bases at V and 3 bases at J, with 13 bases in the middle. The CDR3 spans 13 residues. The CDR3 loop is CSGRDILYNEQFF. In nucleotides, the CDR3 is TGCAGCGGCCGGGACATCCTCTACAATGAGCAGTTCTTC.

This clonotype has at least ten counts. The J gene is TRBJ2-7, the V gene TRBV7-3; TRBD1 matches at 10 bases. The CDR3 loop spans 17 amino acids. From germline, CDR1 is SGHTA and CDR2 FQGTGA. With 2 bases clipped from V and 3 bases from J, the junction kept 10 bases outside the gene matches. The CDR3 bases are TGTGCCAGCAGCTTATACATAAGGGACAGGGGTAACTACGAGCAGTACTTC. This codes for CASSLYIRDRGNYEQYF.

The chain is built from TRBV2 and TRBJ1-4; 8 positions agree with TRBD1. Germline V gene sequence: CDR1 SNHLY, CDR2 FYNNEI. This CDR3 is 14 amino acids long. V gave up 7 bases and J gave up 5 bases; unmatched junction bases: 6. CDR3 DNA sequence: TGTGCCAGCATCCCAGGGGGCTCAAATGAAAAACTGTTTTTT. The encoded protein is CASIPGGSNEKLFF.

The gene calls are TRBV29-1 and TRBJ2-3; 9 bases align to TRBD2. Per the germline V gene, CDR1 is SQVTM and CDR2 is ANQGSEA. The CDR3 loop spans 16 amino acids. V lost 5 bases to trimming and J lost 3 bases; unmatched junction nucleotides: 12. The CDR3 here is CSVTPGLALLTDTQYF. In DNA form, the CDR3 reads TGCAGCGTTACACCGGGACTAGCCTTGTTGACAGATACGCAGTATTTT.

This clonotype was counted only a few times. This chain links TRBV29-1 with TRBJ1-2, with a possible D match to TRBD1 (6 bases). The V gene lost 5 bases and the J gene lost 7 bases, with 14 bases spanning the gap. Germline V gene sequence: CDR1 SQVTM, CDR2 ANQGSEA. This CDR3 comprises 12 residues. CDR3 coding DNA: TGCAGCGTTCAATCGGACAGTATTGGCTACACCTTC. Protein sequence: CSVQSDSIGYTF.

The CDR3 here is CASSLDVLVRGGTEAFF. DNA for the CDR3: TGTGCCAGCAGCTTAGATGTTCTCGTGCGGGGAGGGACTGAAGCTTTCTTT. The chain links TRBV7-9 to TRBJ1-1, with D unresolved. Germline CDR1 reads SEHNR; CDR2 reads FQNEAQ (reference sequence). V gave up 1 base and J gave up 5 bases, with 20 bases separating them. CDR3 length: 17 amino acids.

CDR3 amino acids: CASSRAGATGELFF. CDR3 coding DNA: TGTGCCAGCAGTCGAGCGGGAGCCACCGGGGAGCTGTTTTTT. The V call is TRBV9, the J call TRBJ2-2; TRBD2 aligns across 8 bases. The trim removed 5 bases at V and 4 bases at J, leaving 4 bases unmatched. The CDR3 is 14 amino acids. CDR1 and CDR2 (germline): SGDLS, YYNGEE.

This clonotype was seen repeatedly, ten times or more. The V gene is TRBV7-8, the J gene TRBJ2-5; the match to TRBD2 covers 13 bases. The CDR3 has 17 residues. V was clipped by 5 bases and J by 5 bases; unmatched bases: 11. Looked up from germline, CDR1 is SGHVS and CDR2 is FQNEAQ. DNA for the CDR3: TGTGCCAGCAGCGATCAACTAGCGGGGGGGCCTAAGGAGACCCAGTACTTC. This codes for CASSDQLAGGPKETQYF.

Many counts were recorded for this clonotype. The gene calls are TRBV6-1 and TRBJ2-7; D might be TRBD1 (6 bases). Trimming took 3 bases from V and 3 from J, leaving 12 bases between them. Germline CDR1 and CDR2: MNHNS and SASEGT. This CDR3 comprises 14 residues. The CDR3 DNA follows: TGTGCCAGCAGTGAGGCACAGGGTCACTACGAGCAGTACTTC. Its translation: CASSEAQGHYEQYF.

Only a few counts were recorded for this clonotype. The chain uses TRBV20-1 and TRBJ1-1; no firm D call. The CDR3 has 14 amino acids. Per germline, CDR1 DFQATT and CDR2 SNEGSKA (reference sequence). The V end was cut by 0 bases, the J end by 12 bases, with 20 bases between. CDR3 sequence reads: CSARDLTGLGASFF. CDR3 DNA sequence: TGCAGTGCTAGAGATTTGACCGGACTGGGTGCTTCTTTCTTT.

This clonotype has at least ten counts. The chain links TRBV7-3 to TRBJ2-1, with TRBD2 identical over 11 bases. The CDR3 loop spans 18 amino acids. Trimming took 5 bases from V and 7 from J; bases not matched to a gene: 16. In germline, CDR1 is SGHTA, CDR2 FQGTGA. The DNA for the CDR3 is TGTGCCAGCAGCCCAAGCCCCGAACTAGCGGGAGTGAGGAATGAGCAGTTCTTC. This sequence encodes CASSPSPELAGVRNEQFF. The entire variable domain, with the rest obtained from reference TRBV7-3 and TRBJ2-1, is as follows: GAGVSQTPSNKVTEKGKYVELRCDPISGHTALYWYRQSLGQGPEFLIYFQGTGAADDSGLPNDRFFAVRPEGSVSTLKIQRTERGDSAVYLCASSPSPELAGVRNEQFFGPGTRLTVL.

This clonotype was counted ten times or more. The chain joins TRBV11-2 to TRBJ1-2, with D possibly being TRBD1 (5 bases). Germline CDR1 reads SGHAT; CDR2 reads FQNNGV. The CDR3 covers 13 residues. V was shortened by 6 bases and J by 5 bases, with 13 bases between the two germline ends. CDR3 nucleotide sequence: TGTGCCAGCAGTTTGACAGTTCTTTATGGCTACACCTTC. This sequence encodes CASSLTVLYGYTF.

This clonotype was counted a few times. The rearrangement joins TRBV14 to TRBJ2-7, with TRBD2 as a possible D gene (6 bases). Per germline, CDR1 SGHDN and CDR2 FVKESK. The length of the CDR3 is 15 residues. V gave up 1 base and J gave up 4 bases, with 14 bases separating them. CDR3 loop: CASSQGRVPLYEQYF. In DNA, the CDR3 is TGTGCCAGCAGCCAAGGGAGGGTCCCCTTGTACGAGCAGTACTTC.

In this sample, this clonotype turned up a few times. This chain uses TRBV15 with TRBJ2-7; possibly TRBD1 or TRBD2 for D (6 bases each). Germline loops: CDR1 LNHNV, CDR2 YYDKDF (reference sequence). Between the trimmed V and J ends, which lost 1 base and 7 bases, there was a span of 17 bases. The CDR3 covers 15 residues. The CDR3 protein is CATSRGAPQGREQYF. CDR3 nucleotide sequence: TGTGCCACCAGCAGAGGGGCACCCCAGGGGAGGGAGCAGTACTTC.

At least ten counts were recorded for this clonotype. This chain joins TRBV7-2 and TRBJ1-5, with a weak D call TRBD1 (5 bases). Per germline, CDR1 SGHTA and CDR2 FQGNSA. The CDR3 runs to 15 residues. The V and J ends lost 5 bases and 4 bases respectively, with 15 bases between them. CDR3 nucleotides: TGTGCCAGCAGCGGGAGGGCAGGGTGGAATCAGCCCCAGCATTTT. Its protein product is CASSGRAGWNQPQHF.